This record concerns one T cell receptor beta chain sequence. Its antigen is unknown. Germline CDR1 and CDR2: SSHAT and FNYEAQ (reference sequence). CDR3 length: 15 residues. Trimming stripped 5 bases from V and 4 bases from J, with 15 bases between. The sample comes from a study of cytomegalovirus exposure and HLA in healthy donors. Points from the study as a whole: Across all donors, roughly uniform sequencing depth was an assumption of the presence/absence analyses. Researchers reported in a later analysis that a missense DCLRE1C variant was tied to TCR beta V- and J-gene trimming.

Use of 60 Vbeta and 13 Jbeta primers characterized the PCR. Here immunoSEQ multiplex PCR was the method, and the copy in TCRdb shows in-frame clones only, minus some. The sample holds 100,000 to 150,000 clones; 80% to 85% are singletons and the top ten take about 1.2%. This rearrangement joins TRBV7-7 to TRBJ1-3, with D possibly being TRBD1 (5 bases). The material sequenced was PBMCs. This clonotype originated in a boy between 10 and 17 years old in good health and CMV-seronegative. The CDR3 bases are TGTGCCAGCAGCCCGCTGACAGCGACCGGAAACACCATATATTTT. Protein: CASSPLTATGNTIYF.